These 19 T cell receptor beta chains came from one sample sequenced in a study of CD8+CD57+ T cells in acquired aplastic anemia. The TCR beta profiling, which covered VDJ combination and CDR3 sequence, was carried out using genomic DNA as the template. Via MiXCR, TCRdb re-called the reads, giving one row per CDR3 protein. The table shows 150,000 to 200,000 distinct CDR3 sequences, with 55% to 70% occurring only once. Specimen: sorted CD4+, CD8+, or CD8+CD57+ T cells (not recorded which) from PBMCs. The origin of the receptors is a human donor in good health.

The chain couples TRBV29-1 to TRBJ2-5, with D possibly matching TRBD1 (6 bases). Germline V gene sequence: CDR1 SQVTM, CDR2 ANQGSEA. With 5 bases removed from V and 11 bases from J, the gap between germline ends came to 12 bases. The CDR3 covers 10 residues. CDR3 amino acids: CSVLPQGQYF. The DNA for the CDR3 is TGCAGCGTTCTCCCACAGGGACAGTACTTC.

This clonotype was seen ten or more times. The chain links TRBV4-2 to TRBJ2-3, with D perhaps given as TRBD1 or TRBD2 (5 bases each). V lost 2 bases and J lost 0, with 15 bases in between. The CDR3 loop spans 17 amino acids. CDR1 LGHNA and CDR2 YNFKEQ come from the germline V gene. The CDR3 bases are TGTGCCAGCAGCCAAAGGGGACCAGACCCGAGCACAGATACGCAGTATTTT. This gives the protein CASSQRGPDPSTDTQYF.

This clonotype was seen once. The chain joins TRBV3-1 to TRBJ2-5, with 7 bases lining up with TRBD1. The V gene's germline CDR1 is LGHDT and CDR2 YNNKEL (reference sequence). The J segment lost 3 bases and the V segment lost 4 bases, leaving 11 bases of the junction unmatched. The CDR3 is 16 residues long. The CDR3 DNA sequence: TGTGCCAGCAGCCTAGACGGAGACAGGGTTGAAGAGACCCAGTACTTC. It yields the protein CASSLDGDRVEETQYF.

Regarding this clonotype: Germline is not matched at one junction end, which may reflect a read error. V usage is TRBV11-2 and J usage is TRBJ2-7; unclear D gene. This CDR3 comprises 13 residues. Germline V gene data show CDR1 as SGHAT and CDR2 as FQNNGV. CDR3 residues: CASGLFQGYEQYF. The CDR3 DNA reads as TGTGCCAGCGGCTTATTCCAAGGTTACGAGCAGTACTTC.

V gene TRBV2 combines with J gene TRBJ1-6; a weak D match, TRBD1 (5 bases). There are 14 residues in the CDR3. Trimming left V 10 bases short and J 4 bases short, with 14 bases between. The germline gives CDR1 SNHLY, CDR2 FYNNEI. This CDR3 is CATREGTYNSPLHF. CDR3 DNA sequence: TGTGCCACCAGGGAGGGGACGTATAATTCACCCCTCCACTTT.

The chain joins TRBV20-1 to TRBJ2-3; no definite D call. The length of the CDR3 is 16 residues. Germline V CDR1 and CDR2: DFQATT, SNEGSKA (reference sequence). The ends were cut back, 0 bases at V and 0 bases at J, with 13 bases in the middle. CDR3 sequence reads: CSARDVVKQSTDTQYF. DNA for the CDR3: TGCAGTGCTAGAGATGTCGTCAAACAAAGCACAGATACGCAGTATTTT.

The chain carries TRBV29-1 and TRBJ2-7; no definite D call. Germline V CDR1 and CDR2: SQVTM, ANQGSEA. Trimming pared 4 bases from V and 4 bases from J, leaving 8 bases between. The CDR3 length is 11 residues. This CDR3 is CSVGMVYEQYF. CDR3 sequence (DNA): TGCAGCGTTGGTATGGTATACGAGCAGTACTTC.

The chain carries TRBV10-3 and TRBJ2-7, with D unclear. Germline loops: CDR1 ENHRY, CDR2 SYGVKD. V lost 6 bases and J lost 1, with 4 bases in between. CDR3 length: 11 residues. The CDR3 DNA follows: TGTGCCATCAGCTTTTCCTACGAGCAGTACTTC. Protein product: CAISFSYEQYF.

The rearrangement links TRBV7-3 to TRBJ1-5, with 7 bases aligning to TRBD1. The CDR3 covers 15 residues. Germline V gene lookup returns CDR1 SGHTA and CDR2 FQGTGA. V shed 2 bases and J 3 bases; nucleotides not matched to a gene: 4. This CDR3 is CASSLATGVNQPQHF. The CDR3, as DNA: TGTGCCAGCAGCTTAGCCACAGGGGTCAATCAGCCCCAGCATTTT. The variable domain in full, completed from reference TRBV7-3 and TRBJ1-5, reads GAGVSQTPSNKVTEKGKYVELRCDPISGHTALYWYRQSLGQGPEFLIYFQGTGAADDSGLPNDRFFAVRPEGSVSTLKIQRTERGDSAVYLCASSLATGVNQPQHFGDGTRLSIL.

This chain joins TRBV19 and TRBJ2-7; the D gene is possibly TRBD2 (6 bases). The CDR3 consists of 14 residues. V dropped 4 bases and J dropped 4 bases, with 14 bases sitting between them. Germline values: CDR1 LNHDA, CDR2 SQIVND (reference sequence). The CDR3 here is CASSTGLHGYEQYF. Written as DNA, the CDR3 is TGTGCCAGTAGTACGGGACTCCACGGATACGAGCAGTACTTC.

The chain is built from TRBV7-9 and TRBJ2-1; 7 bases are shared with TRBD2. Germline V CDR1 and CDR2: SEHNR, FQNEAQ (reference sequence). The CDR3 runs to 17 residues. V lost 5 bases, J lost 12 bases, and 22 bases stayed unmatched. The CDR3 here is CASSPSPTVSPGEGQFF. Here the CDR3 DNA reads TGTGCCAGCAGCCCTAGTCCGACAGTTTCGCCTGGGGAGGGGCAGTTCTTC.

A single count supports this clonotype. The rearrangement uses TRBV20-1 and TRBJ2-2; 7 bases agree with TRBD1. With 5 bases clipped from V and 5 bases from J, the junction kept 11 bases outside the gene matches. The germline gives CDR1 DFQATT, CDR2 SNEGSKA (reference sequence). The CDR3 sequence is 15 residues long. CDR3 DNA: TGCAGTGCTCAGGGGGTGGCAGGGCAGACCGGGGAGCTGTTTTTT. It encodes CSAQGVAGQTGELFF.

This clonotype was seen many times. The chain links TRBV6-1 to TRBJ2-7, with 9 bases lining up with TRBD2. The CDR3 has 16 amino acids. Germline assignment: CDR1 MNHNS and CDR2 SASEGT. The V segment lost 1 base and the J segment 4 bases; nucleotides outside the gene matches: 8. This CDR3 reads CASSEDPSGVLYEQYF. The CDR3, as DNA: TGTGCCAGCAGTGAAGATCCTAGCGGGGTCCTGTACGAGCAGTACTTC.

The CDR3 reads CASSLASGSRNEQFF. The CDR3 DNA follows: TGTGCCAGCAGCTTAGCTAGCGGGAGTCGCAATGAGCAGTTCTTC. V is TRBV27 and J is TRBJ2-1; 10 bases fit TRBD2. Germline loops: CDR1 MNHEY, CDR2 SMNVEV (reference sequence). The CDR3 is 15 amino acids. V lost 6 bases to trimming and J lost 6 bases; unmatched junction nucleotides: 8.

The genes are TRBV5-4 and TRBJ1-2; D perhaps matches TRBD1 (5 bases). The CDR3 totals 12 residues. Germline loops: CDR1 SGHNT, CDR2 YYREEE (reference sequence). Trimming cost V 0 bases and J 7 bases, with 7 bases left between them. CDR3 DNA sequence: TGTGCCAGCAGCTTGGAGGGGTTTGGCTACACCTTC. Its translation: CASSLEGFGYTF.

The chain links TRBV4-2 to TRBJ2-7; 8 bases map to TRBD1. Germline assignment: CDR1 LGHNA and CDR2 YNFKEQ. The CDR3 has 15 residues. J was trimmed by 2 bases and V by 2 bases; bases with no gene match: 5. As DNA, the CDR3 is TGTGCCAGCAGCCAAACCGGGACAGGAACCTACGAGCAGTACTTC. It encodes CASSQTGTGTYEQYF.

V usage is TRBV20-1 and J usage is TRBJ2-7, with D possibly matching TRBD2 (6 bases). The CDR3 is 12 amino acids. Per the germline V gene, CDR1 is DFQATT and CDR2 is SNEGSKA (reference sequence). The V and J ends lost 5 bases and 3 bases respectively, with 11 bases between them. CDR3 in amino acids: CSAGGVGYEQYF. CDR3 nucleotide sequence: TGCAGTGCTGGCGGGGTGGGCTACGAGCAGTACTTC.

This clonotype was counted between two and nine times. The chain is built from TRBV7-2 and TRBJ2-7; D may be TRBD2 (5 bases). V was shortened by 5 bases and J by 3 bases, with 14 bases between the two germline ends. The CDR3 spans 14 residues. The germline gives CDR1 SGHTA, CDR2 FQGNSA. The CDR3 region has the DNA TGTGCCAGCAGCCGGGAAAGTCGGGTCTACGAGCAGTACTTC. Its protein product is CASSRESRVYEQYF.

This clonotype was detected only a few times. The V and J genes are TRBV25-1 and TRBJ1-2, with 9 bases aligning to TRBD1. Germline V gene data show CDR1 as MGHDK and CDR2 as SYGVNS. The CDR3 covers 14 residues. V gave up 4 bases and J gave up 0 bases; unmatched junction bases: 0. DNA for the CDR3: TGTGCCAGCAGTGGACAGGGGGCTAACTATGGCTACACCTTC. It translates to CASSGQGANYGYTF.